This TCR beta chain originates from a study of blood T cells in healthy people across ages. It was with a sample-barcoded 5' primer and a J-beta primer mix that a second PCR of roughly 7 to 12 cycles was run. Via MiXCR, TCRdb re-called the 5' RACE reads, giving one row per CDR3 protein. The table includes 1.5 million to 2 million distinct CDR3 sequences, roughly 27% detected once. Trimming removed 5 bases at V and 8 bases at J, with 6 bases between. CDR3 size: 11 residues. The sequenced material came from blood. This receptor was obtained from a woman in her thirties in good health. V and J are TRBV12-3 or TRBV12-4 and TRBJ2-2; no firm D call. The CDR3 DNA reads as TGTGCCAGCAGTGCTGAAGGGGAGCTGTTTTTT. This sequence encodes CASSAEGELFF.